This note documents a single TCR beta chain sequence. Its antigen is currently not known. No qualities accompany the bases; no much larger clone lies one base away. The immunoSEQ Assay, a bias-controlled multiplex PCR, was used to amplify TCRbeta CDR3 regions from genomic DNA. Per the authors' processing: The number of nucleated cells in each sample was estimated by amplification of reference gene primers within the assay. To quantify the absolute abundance of each unique TCRbeta CDR3 rearrangement, sequence reads were collapsed and filtered. For each sample, productive Simpson clonality was calculated by taking the square root of Simpson's diversity index across productive rearrangements. This is the immuneACCESS table as TCRdb keeps it, with only in-frame sequences that have V and J called. A part of the clones is gone; compared with another copy, unresolved V genes explain less than half, and the rest is unexplained. V and J calls and clone size are copied from that table; D and trimming were computed from the DNA. This sample lists 150,000 to 200,000 clones; 85% to 95% were detected once. Over 3.5% of the sample lies in the top ten.

Whole blood was collected in K2EDTA tubes by collaborating institutions according to the institutions' own protocols. For TCRbeta analysis, collaborators shipped samples in one of three forms: frozen whole blood, isolated PBMCs, or DNA extracted from either of those sample types. These data originate in a study of blood T cell repertoires in COVID-19 (TCRdb year 2020). With regard to the full study: The collaborator samples originated in the United States, Italy and Spain and spanned the acute and convalescent phases of COVID-19. The prospective study material was composed of cDNA or gDNA derived from T cells, B-cell-depleted T cells, or PBMCs. Subjects who had been exposed to COVID-19, were actively infected with it, or had recovered from it provided the deeply sampled blood TCRbeta repertoires that made up the dataset. A freely available public database, intended as a resource for researchers studying the immune response to SARS-CoV-2, is where the repertoires were released. The samples were drawn from the first 160 participants of the ongoing ImmuneRACE study and from 950 to 1,500 subjects provided by 6 global collaborators. Nearly every sample came with metadata listing a de-identified subject ID, COVID-19 status, age in years and sex. Where available, HLA class I and class II types were obtained from metadata supplied by the sample provider rather than from assay-based typing.

The CDR3 starts with the cysteine, ends with the phenylalanine, and has 14 residues. Only CDR3 DNA is held: 42 bases, read in frame from base 1. The germline V gene (reference sequence) sets CDR1 to LNHDA and CDR2 to SQIVND. The V end loses 6 bases and the J end loses 5 bases, and a stretch of 16 bases separates them. What the research found in general, with its limitations: Clinical and demographic metadata were provided uncurated, with the amount varying by source and participant.

Rearrangement joined TRBV19 to TRBJ1-2; TRBD1 could be the D gene, as 6 bases match. Input material: peripheral blood. The clonotype originates from a woman aged 45-60 years with acute or convalescent COVID-19. CDR3 sequence: CASSRTTQGYGYTF. The nucleotides read TGTGCCAGTAGCCGAACCACACAGGGATATGGCTACACCTTC.